Below, 7 T cell receptor beta chains from the same sample are listed, as sequenced in a study of early T cells in non-severe SARS-CoV-2 infection. TCRdb processed the 5' RACE reads anew with MiXCR; each CDR3 protein has one entry. The table has about 55,000 distinct CDR3 sequences, under 15% seen once. Sequencing used whole blood, obtained at baseline. The source is an adult who was a healthcare worker with PCR-confirmed SARS-CoV-2 infection or an uninfected control (not recorded which).

This clonotype was counted between two and nine times. The chain is built from TRBV19 and TRBJ2-3; 7 bases match TRBD1. V lost 6 bases to trimming and J lost 2 bases; unmatched junction nucleotides: 8. The V gene's germline CDR1 is LNHDA and CDR2 SQIVND (reference sequence). This CDR3 has 15 amino acids. The CDR3 spells CASSNRGVDTDTQYF. The CDR3 bases are TGTGCCAGTAGCAACAGGGGCGTAGACACAGATACGCAGTATTTT.

The gene calls are TRBV19 and TRBJ1-1; 7 nucleotides align to TRBD1. Losses at the gene ends were 7 bases for V and 1 base for J; bases not matched to a gene: 3. The CDR3 totals 13 residues. Germline lookup yields CDR1 LNHDA and CDR2 SQIVND (reference sequence). CDR3 nucleotide sequence: TGTGCCAGTAAGGGGACAGAGAACACTGAAGCTTTCTTT. Its translation: CASKGTENTEAFF.

The V and J genes are TRBV5-4 and TRBJ2-7, with a possible D match to TRBD2 (6 bases). The CDR3 runs 14 residues. The germline V gene has CDR1 SGHNT and CDR2 YYREEE (reference sequence). The V end lost 5 bases, the J end lost 3 bases, and 15 bases lay between the germline ends. CDR3 protein: CASRTGTGSYEQYF. Written as DNA, the CDR3 is TGTGCCAGCAGGACCGGGACTGGCAGCTACGAGCAGTACTTC.

This clonotype was detected a few times. The rearrangement links TRBV2 to TRBJ1-1; 7 bases map to TRBD1. Germline V gives CDR1 SNHLY, CDR2 FYNNEI. V trimming: 6 bases; J trimming: 0 bases; junction bases outside the gene matches: 4. The CDR3 consists of 14 residues. CDR3 coding DNA: TGTGCCAGCAGCGGGACAGCGATGAACACTGAAGCTTTCTTT. Translating it yields CASSGTAMNTEAFF.

The chain couples TRBV30 to TRBJ1-1; D is undetermined. This CDR3 comprises 16 residues. Germline values: CDR1 GTSNPN, CDR2 SVGIG (reference sequence). V lost 0 bases to trimming and J lost 1 base, with 15 bases between them. This chain's CDR3 is CAWSVMWQISNTEAFF. CDR3 nucleotides: TGTGCCTGGAGTGTTATGTGGCAGATTTCGAACACTGAAGCTTTCTTT.

CDR3 sequence: CASSPPMGARQFF. The CDR3 DNA sequence: TGTGCCAGCTCACCACCTATGGGCGCACGTCAGTTCTTC. The chain is built from TRBV18 and TRBJ2-1; D is ambiguous. The CDR3 spans 13 residues. Germline CDR1 reads KGHSH; CDR2 reads LQKENI. Trimming took 0 bases from V and 13 from J, leaving 13 bases between them.

This clonotype was seen only a few times. The chain links TRBV7-2 to TRBJ2-3, with unresolved D. Germline CDR1 and CDR2: SGHTA and FQGNSA. There are 17 residues in the CDR3. Trimming took off 1 base at V and 2 bases at J, with 16 bases between the two ends. The CDR3, as DNA: TGTGCCAGCAGCTTAGGGTTGCGGACCCTTCCCACAGATACGCAGTATTTT. Translated: CASSLGLRTLPTDTQYF.